The rows below give T cell receptor beta chains drawn from one sample of a study of beta chain features in type 1 diabetes. The table came from immunoSEQ multiplex PCR; TCRdb's copy has only in-frame clones and leaves some out. The sample holds about 130,000 clones, around 8.8% seen once. Sequencing input: central memory CD4+ T cells from blood. The source is a man aged 30 to 39 with type 1 diabetes. Each CDR3 is given with its conserved first and last residue. A D gene is named only where the DNA matches it firmly. Not all rows give a size; the values are once, few, many and, for expanded clones, a class.

d_call j_call clone_size v_call cdr3_nt cdr3_aa
. TRBJ1-4 . TRBV6-1 TGTGCCAGCAGTGAAGCGTCGGCGGGGGGTGAAAAACTGTTTTTT CASSEASAGGEKLFF
TRBD1 TRBJ1-2 few TRBV11-3 TGTGCCAGCAGCCCAGGACAGGGGTACGGCTACACCTTC CASSPGQGYGYTF
. TRBJ2-3 . TRBV5-6 TGTGCCAGCAGTTATCAAAGAGGCGATACGCAGTATTTT CASSYQRGDTQYF
TRBD2 TRBJ2-4 . TRBV29-1 TGCAGCGTTACTAGCGGGGCCAAAAACATTCAGTACTTC CSVTSGAKNIQYF
TRBD1 TRBJ2-2 . TRBV10-3 TGTGCCATCAGCGTTCGGACAGGGACGAACACCGGGGAGCTGTTTTTT CAISVRTGTNTGELFF
. TRBJ1-2 . TRBV25-1 TGTGCCAGCAGTGATCCTCGAAGCGGCTATGGCTACACCTTC CASSDPRSGYGYTF
TRBD2 TRBJ2-7 few TRBV12-5 TGTGCTAGTGGTTTTAGCGGGGGAAGCTCCTACGAGCAGTACTTC CASGFSGGSSYEQYF
. TRBJ1-4 . TRBV7-8 TGTGCCAGCAGCCCTGCAACTGGAAAACTGTTTTTT CASSPATGKLFF
. TRBJ1-1 few TRBV29-1 TGCAGCGTTGAACAGGGATTGCGGGGGAACACTGAAGCTTTCTTT CSVEQGLRGNTEAFF
TRBD1 TRBJ2-7 few TRBV5-1 TGCGCCAGCAGCGTCGGACAGGAGACCTACGAGCAGTACTTC CASSVGQETYEQYF